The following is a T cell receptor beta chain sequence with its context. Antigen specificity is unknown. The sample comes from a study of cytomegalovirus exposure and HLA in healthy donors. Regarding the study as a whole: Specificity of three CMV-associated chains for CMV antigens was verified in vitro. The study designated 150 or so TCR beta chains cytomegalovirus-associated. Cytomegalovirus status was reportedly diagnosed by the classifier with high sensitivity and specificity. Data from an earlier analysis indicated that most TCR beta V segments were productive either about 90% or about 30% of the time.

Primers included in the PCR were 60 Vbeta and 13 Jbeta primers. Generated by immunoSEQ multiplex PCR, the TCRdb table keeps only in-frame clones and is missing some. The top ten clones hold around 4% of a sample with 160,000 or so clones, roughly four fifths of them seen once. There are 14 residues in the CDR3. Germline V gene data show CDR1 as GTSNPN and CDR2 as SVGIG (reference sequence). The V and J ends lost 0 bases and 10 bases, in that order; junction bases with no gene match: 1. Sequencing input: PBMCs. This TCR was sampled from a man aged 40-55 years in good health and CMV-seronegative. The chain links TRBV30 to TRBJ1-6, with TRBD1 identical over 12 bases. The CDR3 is CAWSVGTGGSPLHF. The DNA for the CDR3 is TGTGCCTGGAGTGTAGGGACAGGGGGCTCACCCCTCCACTTT.